This T cell receptor beta chain was captured by sequencing in a study of response to subunit inactivated influenza vaccine. CDR1 and CDR2 (germline): MGHRA, YSYEKL. This CDR3 is 15 amino acids long. V gave up 2 bases and J gave up 8 bases, with 16 bases separating them. In TCRdb, the RT-PCR reads were re-called with MiXCR into one record per CDR3 protein. In the table there are roughly 500,000 distinct CDR3 sequences, approximately 15% of which are singletons. This clonotype came up a few times. The source is a man aged 50 to 69 who received an inactivated influenza vaccine. The sequencing here drew on CD4+ T cells sorted from PBMCs, taken less than 25 months after vaccination. V usage is TRBV4-1 and J usage is TRBJ2-4; either TRBD1 or TRBD2 may fit D (7 bases each). In DNA form, the CDR3 reads TGCGCCAGCAGCCAACGGACAGGCGGGAGAGACATTCAGTACTTC. It encodes CASSQRTGGRDIQYF.